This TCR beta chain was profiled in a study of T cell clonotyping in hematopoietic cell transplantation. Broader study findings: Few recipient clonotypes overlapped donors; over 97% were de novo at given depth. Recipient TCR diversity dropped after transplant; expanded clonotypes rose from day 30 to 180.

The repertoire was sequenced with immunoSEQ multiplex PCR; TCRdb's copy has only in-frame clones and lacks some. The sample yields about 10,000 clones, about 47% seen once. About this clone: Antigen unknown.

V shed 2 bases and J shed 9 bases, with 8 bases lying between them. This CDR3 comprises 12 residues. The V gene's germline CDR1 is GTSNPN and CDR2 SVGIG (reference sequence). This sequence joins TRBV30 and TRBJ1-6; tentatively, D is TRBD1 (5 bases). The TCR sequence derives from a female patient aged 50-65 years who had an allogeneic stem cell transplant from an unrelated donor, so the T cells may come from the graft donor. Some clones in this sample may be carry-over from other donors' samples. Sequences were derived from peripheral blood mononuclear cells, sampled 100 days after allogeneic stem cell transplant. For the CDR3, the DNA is TGTGCCTGGAGTCAGGGTATTTCACCCCTCCACTTT. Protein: CAWSQGISPLHF.